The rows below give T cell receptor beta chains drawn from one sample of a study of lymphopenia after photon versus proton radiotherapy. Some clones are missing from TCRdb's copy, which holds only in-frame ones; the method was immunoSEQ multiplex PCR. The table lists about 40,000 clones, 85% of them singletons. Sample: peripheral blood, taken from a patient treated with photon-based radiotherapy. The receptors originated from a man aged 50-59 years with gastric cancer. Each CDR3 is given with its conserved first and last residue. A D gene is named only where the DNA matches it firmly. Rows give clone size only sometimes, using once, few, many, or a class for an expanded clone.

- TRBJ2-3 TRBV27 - CASRGLLASTDTQYF TGTGCCAGCAGGGGCCTGCTAGCGAGCACAGATACGCAGTATTTT
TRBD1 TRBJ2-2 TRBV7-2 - CASSRDRGRGELFF TGTGCCAGCAGTCGGGACAGGGGGCGCGGGGAGCTGTTTTTT
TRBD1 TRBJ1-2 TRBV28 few CASQIPTGRQGGIPYGYTF TGTGCCAGCCAGATCCCTACCGGTCGACAGGGGGGGATCCCCTATGGCTACACCTTC
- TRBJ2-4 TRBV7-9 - CASSLPRRDAKNIQYF TGTGCCAGCAGCCTCCCCCGGCGGGACGCCAAAAACATTCAGTATTTC
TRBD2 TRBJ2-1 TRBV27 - CASSLRTSGSISYNEQFF TGTGCCAGCAGTTTAAGGACTAGCGGGTCCATCTCCTACAATGAGCAGTTCTTC
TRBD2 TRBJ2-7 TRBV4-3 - CASSQVVAGGATYEQYF TGCGCCAGCAGCCAAGTGGTAGCGGGAGGTGCAACCTACGAGCAGTACTTC
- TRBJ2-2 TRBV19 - CASTIGGANTGELFF TGTGCCAGTACCATAGGGGGGGCGAACACCGGGGAGCTGTTTTTT
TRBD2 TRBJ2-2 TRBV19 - CASKGRSGRESGELFF TGTGCCAGTAAGGGACGGAGCGGGAGGGAATCCGGGGAGCTGTTTTTT
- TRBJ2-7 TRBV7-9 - CASLRYGDVSSSYEQYF TGTGCCAGCTTGCGGTACGGGGACGTATCGAGCTCCTACGAGCAGTACTTC
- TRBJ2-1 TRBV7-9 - CASSLIQGGGNEQFF TGTGCCAGCAGCTTGATCCAGGGAGGGGGCAATGAGCAGTTCTTC
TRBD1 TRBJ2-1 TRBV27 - CASRPGQGRRAYNEQFF TGTGCCAGCAGACCGGGACAGGGGCGAAGGGCCTACAATGAGCAGTTCTTC
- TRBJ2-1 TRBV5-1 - CASSLDGSLYNEQFF TGCGCCAGCAGCTTGGACGGGAGCTTGTACAATGAGCAGTTCTTC
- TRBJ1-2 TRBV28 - CASSFTGSSCTF TGTGCCAGCAGTTTCACAGGGAGCTCCTGCACCTTC
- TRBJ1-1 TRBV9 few CASSVAGGNTEAFF TGTGCCAGCAGCGTTGCCGGGGGGAACACTGAAGCTTTCTTT
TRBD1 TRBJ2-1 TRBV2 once CASSEQANRGNEQFF TGTGCCAGCAGTGAACAGGCGAACAGGGGGAATGAGCAGTTCTTC
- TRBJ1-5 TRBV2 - CASSEDGGRGQPQHF TGTGCCAGCAGTGAGGACGGAGGTAGGGGCCAGCCCCAGCATTTT
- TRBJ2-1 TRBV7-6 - CASSLGNYNEQFF TGTGCCAGCAGCTTAGGGAACTACAATGAGCAGTTCTTC
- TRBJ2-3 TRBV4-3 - CASSQDLEDTQYF TGCGCCAGCAGCCAAGATTTGGAGGATACGCAGTATTTT
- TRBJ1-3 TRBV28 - CASSGAAASGNTIYF TGTGCCAGCAGTGGGGCAGCGGCCTCTGGAAACACCATATATTTT
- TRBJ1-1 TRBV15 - CATSRVGSNTEAFF TGTGCCACCAGCAGAGTTGGGAGTAACACTGAAGCTTTCTTT
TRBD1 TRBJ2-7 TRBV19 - CASSIVRGQGVYEQYF TGTGCCAGTAGTATTGTAAGGGGACAGGGTGTCTACGAGCAGTACTTC
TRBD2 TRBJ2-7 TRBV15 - CATSRDLWGTSGSREQYF TGTGCCACCAGCAGAGATCTCTGGGGGACTAGCGGGAGCCGAGAGCAGTACTTC
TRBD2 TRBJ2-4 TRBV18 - CASSPPSGSNIQYF TGTGCCAGCTCACCGCCTAGCGGGAGTAACATTCAGTACTTC
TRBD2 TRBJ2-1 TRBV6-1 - CASSESYAGGPFFF TGTGCCAGCAGTGAATCCTATGCGGGAGGGCCGTTTTTCTTC
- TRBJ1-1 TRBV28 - CASSLVSVNTEAFF TGTGCCAGCAGTTTAGTTTCAGTGAACACTGAAGCTTTCTTT
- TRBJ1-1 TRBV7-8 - CASRAGPMNTEAFF TGTGCCAGCAGGGCAGGGCCGATGAACACTGAAGCTTTCTTT
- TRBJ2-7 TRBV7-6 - CASSLAYTKTYEQYF TGTGCCAGCAGCTTAGCGTATACCAAGACCTACGAGCAGTACTTC
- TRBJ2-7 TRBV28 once CASSWAGTYEQYF TGTGCCAGCAGTTGGGCGGGGACCTACGAGCAGTACTTC
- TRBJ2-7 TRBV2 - CASSDWWEAEQYF TGTGCCAGCAGTGATTGGTGGGAGGCCGAGCAGTACTTC
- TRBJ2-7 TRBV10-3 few CAISPLVGEQYF TGTGCCATCAGCCCCTTGGTGGGGGAGCAGTACTTC
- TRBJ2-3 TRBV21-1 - CASSRHGAPLGPDTQYF TGTGCCAGCAGCAGACATGGGGCGCCACTGGGCCCCGATACGCAGTATTTT
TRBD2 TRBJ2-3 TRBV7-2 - CASSGGRFTDTQYF TGTGCCAGCTCCGGGGGGAGGTTCACAGATACGCAGTATTTT
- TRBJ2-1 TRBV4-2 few CASSLGGGGSYNEQFF TGTGCCAGCAGCCTCGGCGGCGGAGGCTCCTACAATGAGCAGTTCTTC
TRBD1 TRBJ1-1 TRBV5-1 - CASSPGTGVTEAFF TGCGCCAGCAGCCCCGGGACAGGGGTAACTGAAGCTTTCTTT
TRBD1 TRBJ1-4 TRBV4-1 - CASSHQQGFGEKLFF TGCGCCAGCAGTCACCAACAGGGGTTTGGTGAAAAACTGTTTTTT
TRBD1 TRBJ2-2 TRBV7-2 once CASSLGTGLTTNTGELFF TGTGCCAGCAGCCTTGGGACAGGGTTAACGACGAACACCGGGGAGCTGTTTTTT
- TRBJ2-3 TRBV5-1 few CASSLDLGRGTDTQYF TGCGCCAGCAGCTTGGATCTAGGCAGGGGCACAGATACGCAGTATTTT
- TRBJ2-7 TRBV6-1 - CASTPHDGGVYEQYF TGTGCCAGCACCCCGCATGATGGGGGCGTCTACGAGCAGTACTTC
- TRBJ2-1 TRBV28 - CASSSSRDFSYNEQFF TGTGCCAGCAGTTCCTCCCGGGACTTCTCCTACAATGAGCAGTTCTTC
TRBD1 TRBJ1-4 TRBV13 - CASSDRGRGEKLFF TGTGCCAGCAGCGACAGGGGGCGAGGGGAAAAACTGTTTTTT
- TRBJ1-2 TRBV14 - CASSQDGLPNYGYTF TGTGCCAGCAGCCAAGATGGCCTTCCTAACTATGGCTACACCTTC
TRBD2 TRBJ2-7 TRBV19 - CASSIDETSGQYEQYF TGTGCCAGTAGTATAGATGAGACTAGCGGGCAATACGAGCAGTACTTC
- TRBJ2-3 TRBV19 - CASSSDRIRTDTQYF TGTGCCAGTAGTAGCGACAGGATCCGCACAGATACGCAGTATTTT
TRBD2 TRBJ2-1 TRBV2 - CASELAGANEQFF TGTGCCAGCGAACTAGCGGGAGCGAATGAGCAGTTCTTC
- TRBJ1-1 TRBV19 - CASSINGINEAFF TGTGCCAGTAGTATAAACGGAATAAATGAAGCTTTCTTT
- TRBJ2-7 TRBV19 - CASRRGSSYEQYF TGTGCCAGTAGAAGAGGTAGCTCCTACGAGCAGTACTTC
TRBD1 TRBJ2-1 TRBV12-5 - CASGLTRTGGIEQFF TGTGCTAGTGGTTTGACACGGACAGGGGGCATTGAGCAGTTCTTC
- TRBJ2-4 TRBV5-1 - CASSAGLGAKNIQYF TGCGCCAGCAGCGCGGGGTTGGGAGCCAAAAACATTCAGTACTTC
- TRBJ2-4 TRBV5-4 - CASSGEAKNIQYF TGTGCCAGCAGCGGGGAAGCCAAAAACATTCAGTACTTC
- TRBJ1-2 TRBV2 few CASSEREDYGYTF TGTGCCAGCAGTGAAAGGGAAGACTATGGCTACACCTTC
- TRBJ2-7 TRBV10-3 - CASSGEASYEQYF TGTGCCTCGTCAGGGGAGGCCTCCTACGAGCAGTACTTC
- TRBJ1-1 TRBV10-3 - CAISENPGLGHTEAFF TGTGCCATCAGTGAGAACCCAGGGCTAGGGCACACTGAAGCTTTCTTT
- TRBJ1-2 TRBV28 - CASSSGPQGGYTF TGTGCCAGCAGCTCCGGGCCCCAAGGGGGCTACACCTTC